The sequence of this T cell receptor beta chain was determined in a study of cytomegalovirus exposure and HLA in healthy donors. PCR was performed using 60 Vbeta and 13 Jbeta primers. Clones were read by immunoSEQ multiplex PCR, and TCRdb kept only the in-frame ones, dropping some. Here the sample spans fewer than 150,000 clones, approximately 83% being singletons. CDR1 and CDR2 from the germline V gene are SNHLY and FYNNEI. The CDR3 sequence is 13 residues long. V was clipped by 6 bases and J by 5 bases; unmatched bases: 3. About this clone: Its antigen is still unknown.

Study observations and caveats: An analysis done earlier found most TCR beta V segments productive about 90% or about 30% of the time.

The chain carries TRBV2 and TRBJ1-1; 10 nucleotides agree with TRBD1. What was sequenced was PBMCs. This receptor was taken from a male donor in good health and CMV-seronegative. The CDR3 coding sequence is TGTGCCAGCAGCAAGGACAGGGGGACTGAAGCTTTCTTT. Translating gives CASSKDRGTEAFF.